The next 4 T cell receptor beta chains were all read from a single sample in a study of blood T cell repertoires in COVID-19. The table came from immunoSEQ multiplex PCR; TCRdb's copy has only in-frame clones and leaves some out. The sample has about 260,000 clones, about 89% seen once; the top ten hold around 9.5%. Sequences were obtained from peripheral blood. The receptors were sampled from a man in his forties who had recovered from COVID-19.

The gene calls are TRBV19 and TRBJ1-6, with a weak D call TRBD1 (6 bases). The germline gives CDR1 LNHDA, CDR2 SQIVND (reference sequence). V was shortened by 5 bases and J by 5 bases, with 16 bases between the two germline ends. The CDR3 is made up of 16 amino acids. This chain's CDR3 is CASSLQGWGDNSPLHF. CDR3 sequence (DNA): TGTGCCAGTAGTCTACAGGGTTGGGGAGATAATTCACCCCTCCACTTT. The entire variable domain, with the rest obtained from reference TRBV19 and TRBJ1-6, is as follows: DGGITQSPKYLFRKEGQNVTLSCEQNLNHDAMYWYRQDPGQGLRLIYYSQIVNDFQKGDIAEGYSVSREKKESFPLTVTSAQKNPTAFYLCASSLQGWGDNSPLHFGNGTRLTVT.

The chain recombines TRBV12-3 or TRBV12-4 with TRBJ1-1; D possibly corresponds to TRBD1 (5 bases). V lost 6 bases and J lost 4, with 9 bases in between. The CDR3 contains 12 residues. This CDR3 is CASRPTGTEAFF. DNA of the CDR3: TGTGCCAGCAGGCCTACAGGCACTGAAGCTTTCTTT.

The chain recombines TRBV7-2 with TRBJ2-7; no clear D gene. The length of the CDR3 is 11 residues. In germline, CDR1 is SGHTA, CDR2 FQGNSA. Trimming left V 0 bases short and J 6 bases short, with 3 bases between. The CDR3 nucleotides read TGTGCCAGCAGCTTAGCGGCCGAGCAGTACTTC. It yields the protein CASSLAAEQYF.

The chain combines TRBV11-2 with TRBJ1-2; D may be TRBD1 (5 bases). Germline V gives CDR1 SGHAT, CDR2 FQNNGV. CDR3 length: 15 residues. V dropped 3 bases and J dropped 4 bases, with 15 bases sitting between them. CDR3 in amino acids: CASSFGGFPTYGYTF. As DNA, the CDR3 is TGTGCCAGCAGCTTCGGGGGATTTCCCACCTATGGCTACACCTTC.